The TCR beta chain described here comes from a study of T-cell reconstitution after alpha-beta-depleted transplantation in children. The CDR3 has 15 residues. The germline V gene encodes CDR1 MNHEY and CDR2 SVGEGT. Trimming removed 6 bases from V and 6 bases from J, with 18 bases in between. A word on this clonotype: Its target is unknown.

The TCRbeta library was prepared with unique molecular identifiers. TCRdb ran MiXCR on the PCR reads and lists one entry per CDR3 protein. This sample has about 350,000 distinct CDR3 sequences, with about a sixth found just once. Study-level points and caveats: Counts and diversity of T cells one year after transplant came mostly from newly produced T cells. By about two months after transplant, alpha-beta T cells reportedly arose from several hundred graft clones that had expanded.

The rearrangement links TRBV6-2 or TRBV6-3 to TRBJ2-4; maybe TRBD1 (5 bases). The sequence came from a male patient aged 2 to 10 who had a stem cell transplant for acute lymphoblastic leukemia, so the T cells may come from the graft donor. Sequencing was performed on PBMCs, mostly from graft donor cells, taken 360 days after TCRalphabeta/CD19-depleted stem cell transplant. The CDR3 region is CASSRNPRGGNIQYF. The CDR3 region has the DNA TGTGCCAGCAGCCGCAACCCTAGGGGTGGAAACATTCAGTACTTC.